Given below is one TCR beta chain in context. It lacks a known antigen. It has no much larger one-base neighbor in the sample; base qualities were not kept. Library generation was performed with the immunoSEQ multiplex PCR assay. In the original analysis: To diagnose cytomegalovirus status from the catalog of TCR beta chain sequences, a statistical classification framework was built. TCRdb mirrors the immuneACCESS table, restricted to in-frame sequences. Some clones are absent from its copies; in checked studies, under half trace to an unresolved V gene, and the reason for the others is unknown. V, J and clone size reflect that table, while D and trimming were determined from the DNA. The sample table shows around 220,000 clones, and roughly 88% are seen once. In total, the top ten clones hold 2.9% of the sample. This entry comes from a study of cytomegalovirus exposure and HLA in healthy donors (dated by TCRdb to the late 2010s). Regarding the study in general: According to a later analysis, the 110 or so validation repertoires were produced on the same platform as the roughly 600 repertoires of the first cohort. The aim of the study was to test whether cataloging public T cell receptors could identify signatures of past pathogen exposure. Besides the first cohort of approximately 670 subjects, a separate validation cohort made up of around 120 different subjects was used. The study combined high-throughput TCR immunosequencing, statistical association of individual TCRs with disease status, and machine learning to predict cytomegalovirus infection status. Broad study findings and their caveats: While some public TCRs were present in many individuals, most TCR sequences turned up only very rarely across donors. In both the original and validation cohorts, the classifier was reported to diagnose cytomegalovirus status with high specificity and sensitivity. A total of 164 TCR beta chains were listed by the study as associated with cytomegalovirus. A few of the identified cytomegalovirus-associated TCR beta chains were confirmed in vitro to be specific for cytomegalovirus antigens. A later analysis lacked HLA typing for the validation cohort, so it scored co-occurrence in that cohort across all 110 or so repertoires. According to the authors, the approach could potentially be generalized to other disease states and immunological phenotypes. Subsequent analysis determined that TCRs grouped into clusters in the first cohort also showed a tendency toward co-occurrence across the 90 to 150 validation repertoires, and 94% of cluster scores exceeded 0.

Donors formed part of the validation cohort, which comprised over a hundred subjects and was distinct from the first cohort of fewer than 750 subjects. The germline V gene encodes CDR1 SGHAT and CDR2 FQNNGV. Measured from the cysteine to the phenylalanine, the CDR3 is 13 residues long. The read is trimmed to its CDR3 DNA, 39 bases read in frame from base 1. Cut back by 0 bases and 7 bases, the V and J ends lie 7 bases apart. This receptor chain uses TRBV11-2 and TRBJ2-1, with the D gene uncertain. The clonotype comes from a woman aged 18 to 35 in good health and CMV-seronegative. Specimen: PBMCs. For the CDR3, the sequence is CASSLEPQNEQFF. The DNA reads as follows: TGTGCCAGCAGCTTAGAGCCTCAGAATGAGCAGTTCTTC.